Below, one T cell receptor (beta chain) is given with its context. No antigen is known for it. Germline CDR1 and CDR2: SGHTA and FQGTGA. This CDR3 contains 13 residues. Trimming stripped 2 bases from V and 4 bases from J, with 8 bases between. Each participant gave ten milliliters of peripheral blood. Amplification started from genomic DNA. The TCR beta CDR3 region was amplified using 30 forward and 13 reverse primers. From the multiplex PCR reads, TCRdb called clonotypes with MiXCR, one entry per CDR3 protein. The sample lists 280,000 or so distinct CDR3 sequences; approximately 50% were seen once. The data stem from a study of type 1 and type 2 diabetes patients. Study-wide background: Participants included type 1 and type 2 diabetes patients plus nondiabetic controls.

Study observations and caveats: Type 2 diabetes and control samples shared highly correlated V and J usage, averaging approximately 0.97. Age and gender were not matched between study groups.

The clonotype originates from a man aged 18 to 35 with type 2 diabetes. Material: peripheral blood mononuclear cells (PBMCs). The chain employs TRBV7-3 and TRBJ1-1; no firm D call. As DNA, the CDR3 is TGTGCCAGCAGCTTAGGTCAGCTCACTGAAGCTTTCTTT. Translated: CASSLGQLTEAFF.